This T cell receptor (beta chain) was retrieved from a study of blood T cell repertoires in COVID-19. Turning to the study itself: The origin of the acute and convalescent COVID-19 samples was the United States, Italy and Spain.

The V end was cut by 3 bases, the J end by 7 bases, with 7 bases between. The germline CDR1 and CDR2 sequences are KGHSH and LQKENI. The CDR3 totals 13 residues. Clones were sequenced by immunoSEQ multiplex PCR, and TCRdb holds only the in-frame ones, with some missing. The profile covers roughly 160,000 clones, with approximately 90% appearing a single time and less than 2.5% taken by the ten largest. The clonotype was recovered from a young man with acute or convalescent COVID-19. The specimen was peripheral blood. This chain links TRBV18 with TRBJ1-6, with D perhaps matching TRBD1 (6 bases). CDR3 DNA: TGTGCCAGCTCACCCGGACAGAATTCACCCCTCCACTTT. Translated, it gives CASSPGQNSPLHF. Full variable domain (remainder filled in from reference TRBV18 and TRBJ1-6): NAGVMQNPRHLVRRRGQEARLRCSPMKGHSHVYWYRQLPEEGLKFMVYLQKENIIDESGMPKERFSAEFPKEGPSILRIQQVVRGDSAAYFCASSPGQNSPLHFGNGTRLTVT.